This T cell receptor (beta chain) was recorded in a study of shared clonotypes between healthy human individuals. Study-wide background: CD4 naive and memory got three plates each, CD8 naive two, CD8 memory one.

Every donor, a Caucasian adult, lived in Nashville, Tennessee. The table came from immunoSEQ multiplex PCR; TCRdb's copy has only in-frame clones and leaves some out. The table shows about 1 million clones, with approximately 76% occurring only once. The V gene's germline CDR1 is MNHEY and CDR2 SVGAGI. With V trimmed by 5 bases and J by 6 bases, 8 bases remained unmatched. The CDR3 has 15 residues. Study-level points and caveats: Few donors restricted represented genetic and exposure-history diversity. In general, naive subsets displayed greater estimated richness than memory subsets did.

This clone was detected a few times. No antigen is known for it. This TCR was recovered from a man between 18 and 29 years old in good health. The sequenced sample consisted of memory CD4+ T cells sorted from blood. Subset in this sample: CD45RA-negative fraction. V is TRBV6-5 and J is TRBJ1-5; 9 bases fit TRBD1. CDR3 nucleotides: TGTGCCAGCAGTGCGGCACAGGGGGCAAGTCAGCCCCAGCATTTT. Encoded protein: CASSAAQGASQPQHF.